A selection of T cell receptor beta chains follows, all from one sample in a study of T-cell memory formation after mild COVID-19. TCRdb recomputed calls from the 5' RACE reads with MiXCR, one row per CDR3 protein. The sample has roughly 150,000 distinct CDR3 sequences, more than 12% seen once. The sample was PBMCs or a T cell subset sorted from them (not recorded which). The receptors originated from an adult woman who had mild COVID-19 (a few samples of this study predate the infection). Cell type and time point are not known. Each CDR3 is given without its conserved first and last residue. Each record gives: V gene, J gene, CDR3 protein.

V gene: TRBV5-6; J gene: TRBJ2-5; CDR3 protein: ASSFDSGGETQY
V gene: TRBV6-5; J gene: TRBJ2-1; CDR3 protein: ASSYSTATYNEQF
V gene: TRBV6-5; J gene: TRBJ2-7; CDR3 protein: ASSFDSGRFYEQY
V gene: TRBV29-1; J gene: TRBJ2-7; CDR3 protein: SVRTSGSHEQY
V gene: TRBV11-2; J gene: TRBJ2-7; CDR3 protein: ASSLRGAGYEQY
V gene: TRBV7-2; J gene: TRBJ2-3; CDR3 protein: ASSHPASLSDTQY
V gene: TRBV7-7; J gene: TRBJ2-5; CDR3 protein: ASSLVSSGTAYQETQY
V gene: TRBV7-2; J gene: TRBJ1-4; CDR3 protein: ASSSHGATNEKLF
V gene: TRBV29-1; J gene: TRBJ2-1; CDR3 protein: SALPQGAYNEQF
V gene: TRBV29-1; J gene: TRBJ2-1; CDR3 protein: SVELAVRSYNEQF
V gene: TRBV6-5; J gene: TRBJ1-5; CDR3 protein: ASRSTGTQPQH
V gene: TRBV7-6; J gene: TRBJ2-2; CDR3 protein: ASRSTSGGASGELF
V gene: TRBV2; J gene: TRBJ2-3; CDR3 protein: ASSPQGLSSTDTQY
V gene: TRBV19; J gene: TRBJ2-7; CDR3 protein: ASTRGREQY
V gene: TRBV29-1; J gene: TRBJ2-3; CDR3 protein: SVEDWGLSTDTQY
V gene: TRBV2; J gene: TRBJ2-2; CDR3 protein: ASRVTLNTGELF